Listed here are 29 T cell receptor beta chains from one sample, sequenced in a study of cytomegalovirus exposure and HLA in healthy donors. The PCR was carried out with 60 Vbeta primers and 13 Jbeta primers. Assay used: immunoSEQ multiplex PCR; TCRdb lists only in-frame clones, some missing. The sample lists around 150,000 clones; around four fifths were seen once. Material for sequencing was PBMCs. Every receptor here comes from a man in his thirties or forties in good health.

The chain couples TRBV11-3 to TRBJ2-6; D remains unclear. The CDR3 has 14 amino acids. Trimming pared 4 bases from V and 4 bases from J, leaving 8 bases between. Germline CDR1 reads SGHNT; CDR2 reads YENEEA. The CDR3 DNA reads TGTGCCAGCAGCTCAAATAGAGGGGCCAACGTCCTGACTTTC. Amino acids: CASSSNRGANVLTF. Using reference TRBV11-3 and TRBJ2-6 for the parts outside the CDR3, the full variable domain is EAGVVQSPRYKIIEKKQPVAFWCNPISGHNTLYWYLQNLGQGPELLIRYENEEAVDDSQLPKDRFSAERLKGVDSTLKIQPAELGDSAVYLCASSSNRGANVLTFGAGSRLTVL.

The rearrangement joins TRBV11-2 to TRBJ2-1, with 10 positions matching TRBD2. The CDR3 sequence is 14 residues long. Per germline, CDR1 SGHAT and CDR2 FQNNGV. J gave up 9 bases and V 6 bases, and 8 bases lay outside the gene matches. This chain's CDR3 is CASRPSGRGGEQFF. CDR3 nucleotides: TGTGCCAGCAGACCGAGCGGGAGGGGCGGTGAGCAGTTCTTC.

The genes are TRBV18 and TRBJ1-1; D is uncertain. This CDR3 region has 12 residues. Trimming removed 4 bases at V and 5 bases at J, with 8 bases between. Germline CDR1 is KGHSH and CDR2 is LQKENI. CDR3 sequence: CASSLEVTEAFF. CDR3 nucleotides: TGTGCCAGCTCACTCGAGGTGACTGAAGCTTTCTTT.

In its sample, this clone was seen a few times. The gene calls are TRBV6-5 and TRBJ2-1; 10 bases agree with TRBD1. Trimming removed 7 bases from V and 9 bases from J; junction bases left unmatched: 12. The CDR3 is 15 amino acids. Germline V gene sequence: CDR1 MNHEY, CDR2 SVGAGI. The CDR3 coding sequence is TGTGCCAGCATCCCGGGACAGGGGTATCACGGTGAGCAGTTCTTC. This encodes CASIPGQGYHGEQFF.

On this clone itself: At one end, the junction sequence differs from germline, possibly due to a read error. The J gene is TRBJ1-6, the V gene TRBV2; TRBD1 aligns across 10 bases. The CDR3 spans 18 residues. Germline V gene lookup returns CDR1 SNHLY and CDR2 FYNNEI. CDR3 sequence reads: CASSREGQGRSYNSPLHF. CDR3 DNA sequence: TGTGCCAGCAGCCGCGAGGGACAGGGGCGCTCCTATAATTCCCCCCTCCACTTT.

The chain is built from TRBV27 and TRBJ2-7; 12 nucleotides agree with TRBD2. CDR3 size: 15 residues. Germline V gene lookup returns CDR1 MNHEY and CDR2 SMNVEV (reference sequence). The V gene end was trimmed by 6 bases and the J gene end by 2 bases; junction bases not matched to a gene: 5. This CDR3 reads CASSILAGGTYEQYF. The CDR3 coding sequence is TGTGCCAGCAGCATCCTAGCGGGAGGGACCTACGAGCAGTACTTC.

The chain combines TRBV29-1 with TRBJ2-1; 7 bases line up with TRBD1. Germline CDR1 is SQVTM and CDR2 is ANQGSEA. V lost 7 bases to trimming and J lost 2 bases; unmatched junction nucleotides: 5. This CDR3 comprises 13 residues. For the CDR3, the DNA is TGCAGCGGAGTTGGACAGGCCTACAATGAGCAGTTCTTC. Protein sequence: CSGVGQAYNEQFF.

V usage is TRBV5-6 and J usage is TRBJ2-1; D may be TRBD2 (6 bases). The CDR3 extends over 13 amino acids. The germline V gene has CDR1 SGHDT and CDR2 YYEEEE. Trimming pared 3 bases from V and 9 bases from J, leaving 13 bases between. The CDR3 is CASSWGSGGEQFF. Written as DNA, the CDR3 is TGTGCCAGCAGCTGGGGTAGCGGTGGTGAGCAGTTCTTC.

The genes are TRBV7-9 and TRBJ1-5; D not certain. The CDR3 sequence is 15 residues long. CDR1 SEHNR and CDR2 FQNEAQ come from the germline V gene (reference sequence). Trimming cost V 1 base and J 2 bases, with 9 bases left between them. The CDR3 DNA is TGTGCCAGCAGCTTAGTCGGGTACGGCAATCAGCCCCAGCATTTT. Encoded protein: CASSLVGYGNQPQHF.

The CDR3: CASNRGTGVNQPQHF. CDR3 bases: TGTGCCAGCAATAGAGGGACAGGGGTCAATCAGCCCCAGCATTTT. The chain links TRBV25-1 to TRBJ1-5, with TRBD1 identical over 10 bases. The CDR3 extends over 15 amino acids. The germline gives CDR1 MGHDK, CDR2 SYGVNS. The J segment lost 3 bases and the V segment lost 7 bases, leaving 6 bases of the junction unmatched.

The V call is TRBV10-2, the J call TRBJ1-3, with TRBD1 matching 11 bases. The CDR3 covers 16 residues. From germline, CDR1 is WSHSY and CDR2 SAAADI. V was pared by 2 bases and J by 3 bases, with 3 bases of the junction left unmatched. CDR3 protein: CASSERTGGGGNTIYF. The CDR3 bases are TGCGCCAGCAGTGAGAGGACAGGGGGCGGTGGAAACACCATATATTTT.

The chain carries TRBV14 and TRBJ2-1, with 8 nucleotides matching TRBD2. V gave up 1 base and J gave up 10 bases; unmatched junction bases: 6. The CDR3 contains 14 residues. CDR1 is SGHDN and CDR2 is FVKESK in the germline V gene. This chain's CDR3 is CASSQGLAGREQFF. Here the CDR3 DNA reads TGTGCCAGCAGCCAAGGGTTAGCGGGGAGGGAGCAGTTCTTC.

In this sample, this clone turned up a few times. A far larger clone is one nucleotide away, so this likely arose from a read error. Other nucleotide sequences in the sample specify the same CDR3. CDR3 DNA sequence: TGTGCCAGCAGCCAAGATCTTGGGACAGGGGTTGAAAAACTGTTTTTT. Residues: CASSQDLGTGVEKLFF. The chain uses TRBV7-9 and TRBJ1-4; 10 bases line up with TRBD1. This CDR3 is 16 amino acids long. The germline V gene encodes CDR1 SEHNR and CDR2 FQNEAQ (reference sequence). With V trimmed by 5 bases and J by 7 bases, 10 bases remained unmatched.

This clone was seen only a few times. The chain is built from TRBV15 and TRBJ1-4, with a possible D match to TRBD1 (5 bases). Germline V gives CDR1 LNHNV, CDR2 YYDKDF (reference sequence). The CDR3 runs to 13 residues. V was cut by 1 base and J by 8 bases, with 8 bases left in between. The CDR3 reads CATSRVGGEKLFF. In nucleotides, the CDR3 is TGTGCCACCAGCAGAGTGGGGGGAGAAAAACTGTTTTTT.

The table lists this clone with many counts. The chain recombines TRBV18 with TRBJ2-1; TRBD2 is a possible D gene (5 bases). Trimming removed 6 bases at V and 5 bases at J, with 14 bases between. This CDR3 has 14 residues. Germline CDR1 is KGHSH and CDR2 is LQKENI. The CDR3 sequence is CASSPEGRDNEQFF. CDR3 nucleotide sequence: TGTGCCAGCTCGCCGGAAGGGCGGGACAATGAGCAGTTCTTC.

V usage is TRBV9 and J usage is TRBJ1-4; D possibly corresponds to TRBD1 (6 bases). V lost 0 bases and J 8 bases, leaving 17 bases between the germline ends. Germline V gene lookup returns CDR1 SGDLS and CDR2 YYNGEE. The CDR3 consists of 16 residues. CDR3 bases: TGTGCCAGCAGCGTAGAGGGGGTAGGGTTGCCCGAAAAACTGTTTTTT. Encoded protein: CASSVEGVGLPEKLFF.

The chain recombines TRBV5-1 with TRBJ1-3; D might be TRBD1 (6 bases). The CDR3 is 15 amino acids. Germline V gene sequence: CDR1 SGHRS, CDR2 YFSETQ. V was pared by 4 bases and J by 3 bases, with 14 bases between. The CDR3 sequence is CASSPQGQLGNTIYF. CDR3 sequence (DNA): TGCGCCAGCAGCCCCCAGGGACAACTTGGAAACACCATATATTTT.

The V and J genes are TRBV28 and TRBJ1-5, with no clear D. Germline V gene sequence: CDR1 MDHEN, CDR2 SYDVKM. V was pared by 2 bases and J by 4 bases, with 6 bases between. The CDR3 contains 13 residues. CDR3 residues: CASSLQTNQPQHF. CDR3 in DNA: TGTGCCAGCAGTTTACAGACAAATCAGCCCCAGCATTTT. The whole variable domain, filled in from reference TRBV28 and TRBJ1-5, reads DVKVTQSSRYLVKRTGEKVFLECVQDMDHENMFWYRQDPGLGLRLIYFSYDVKMKEKGDIPEGYSVSREKKERFSLILESASTNQTSMYLCASSLQTNQPQHFGDGTRLSIL.

The chain has TRBV4-1 and TRBJ2-4; 7 bases agree with TRBD1. The CDR3 is made up of 19 amino acids. Germline CDR1 MGHRA, CDR2 YSYEKL. V dropped 5 bases and J dropped 1; count of bases not matched to a gene: 17. The CDR3 sequence: CASSSPRGSGQGAKNIQYF. CDR3 in DNA: TGCGCCAGCAGCTCACCCAGGGGGTCGGGCCAGGGGGCCAAAAACATTCAGTACTTC.

The chain is built from TRBV19 and TRBJ2-1; TRBD2 aligns across 11 bases. Unmatched junction bases numbered 5, after V lost 6 bases and J lost 4 bases. The germline gives CDR1 LNHDA, CDR2 SQIVND (reference sequence). The CDR3 contains 15 residues. The CDR3 reads CASSTGTSGYNEQFF. Written as DNA, the CDR3 is TGTGCCAGTAGCACCGGGACTAGCGGATACAATGAGCAGTTCTTC.

The rearrangement joins TRBV11-2 to TRBJ2-7; 7 bases map to TRBD2. The CDR3 sequence is 16 residues long. Germline lookup yields CDR1 SGHAT and CDR2 FQNNGV. J was trimmed by 4 bases and V by 5 bases; bases with no gene match: 14. The DNA of the CDR3 is TGTGCCAGCAGCGCTATGGGCGGGAGTGGTTATTACGAGCAGTACTTC. Translating it yields CASSAMGGSGYYEQYF.

This sequence joins TRBV6-6 and TRBJ2-2; D possibly corresponds to TRBD2 (6 bases). Germline values: CDR1 MNHNY, CDR2 SVGAGI (reference sequence). This CDR3 contains 14 residues. Trimming removed 2 bases from V and 6 bases from J, with 10 bases in between. In DNA form, the CDR3 reads TGTGCCAGCAGTTACGGGACTGGGTCCGGGGAGCTGTTTTTT. Its translation: CASSYGTGSGELFF.

The chain recombines TRBV21-1 with TRBJ2-1; TRBD2, the table's D call, lacks a check against the DNA. TRBV21-1 is listed as a pseudogene. This CDR3 spans 16 amino acids. The chain's CDR3 is CASSYDWEGLYNEQFF. The CDR3 DNA follows: TGTGCCAGCAGTTACGACTGGGAGGGCCTCTACAATGAGCAGTTCTTC.

The rearrangement links TRBV27 to TRBJ2-7, with 7 bases that match TRBD1. V lost 10 bases and J lost 3; bases outside the gene matches: 6. Germline lookup yields CDR1 MNHEY and CDR2 SMNVEV (reference sequence). The CDR3 is 12 amino acids. As DNA, the CDR3 is TGTGCCACCATGACAGGGAGCTACGAGCAGTACTTC. Translation: CATMTGSYEQYF.

The gene calls are TRBV30 and TRBJ1-1; D gene ambiguous. V was cut by 3 bases and J by 3 bases, with 17 bases left in between. Germline V CDR1 and CDR2: GTSNPN, SVGIG (reference sequence). The CDR3 spans 15 residues. The CDR3 DNA sequence: TGTGCCTGGAGCACCTACCGCGGGAGGTACACTGAAGCTTTCTTT. This codes for CAWSTYRGRYTEAFF.

The chain has TRBV12-5 and TRBJ1-1, with D hard to call. The CDR3 totals 14 residues. CDR1 is LGHNT, CDR2 FRNRAP, per germline. The V end lost 3 bases, the J end lost 0 bases, and 8 bases lay between the germline ends. The CDR3 sequence is CASGLREMNTEAFF. The CDR3 nucleotides read TGTGCTAGTGGTTTAAGGGAGATGAACACTGAAGCTTTCTTT.

This chain connects TRBV6-1 to TRBJ1-2; the D is unclear. Germline CDR1 is MNHNS and CDR2 is SASEGT. Trimming shortened V by 1 base and J by 10 bases, and 10 bases separated the two germline ends. The CDR3 spans 12 residues. The DNA of the CDR3 is TGTGCCAGCAGTGAAGAGTTGGAGGTCTACACCTTC. Its translation: CASSEELEVYTF.

The chain carries TRBV6-7 and TRBJ2-7; 9 bases are a match to TRBD1. TRBV6-7 is an ORF for which the function is uncertain. The CDR3 is made up of 18 amino acids. Trimming at V came to 2 bases and at J to 1 base, leaving 12 bases not matched to a gene. In DNA form, the CDR3 reads TGTGCCAGCAGTTACCCCAGGCAGGGACAGGGACCGTCCTACGAGCAGTACTTC. It codes for CASSYPRQGQGPSYEQYF.

The chain employs TRBV19 and TRBJ2-1, with TRBD2 identical over 11 bases. The CDR3 runs to 14 residues. CDR1 LNHDA and CDR2 SQIVND come from the germline V gene (reference sequence). The trim removed 2 bases at V and 7 bases at J, leaving 1 base unmatched. This CDR3 reads CASSILAGGNEQFF. Written as DNA, the CDR3 is TGTGCCAGTAGTATATTAGCGGGAGGGAATGAGCAGTTCTTC.